This TCR beta chain appears in the sequencing data of a study of early stage breast cancer tumors. Trimming stripped 0 bases from V and 8 bases from J, with 10 bases between. CDR3 length: 13 amino acids. The germline V gene encodes CDR1 ENHRY and CDR2 SYGVKD. On this clone: The antigen is undetermined.

Each sample had two DNA replicates, around 0.45 ug blood or about 1.5 ug tissue. The data were produced by immunoSEQ multiplex PCR, yet TCRdb's version contains in-frame clones alone and is incomplete. The sample holds about 5,000 clones, approximately 70% seen once. Regarding the study as a whole: Commonly generated sequences made up most enriched TCRB sequences shared between patients. Functional markers like CD4, CD8 and FOXP3 were missed in bulk sequencing.

This receptor was obtained from a person aged 55 to 70 with breast cancer. The sequenced material came from normal breast tissue next to the tumor. The chain combines TRBV10-3 with TRBJ1-2; no clear D. The CDR3 spells CAISESIQRGYTF. The CDR3 nucleotides read TGTGCCATCAGTGAGTCGATACAGAGGGGCTACACCTTC.